These T cell receptor beta chains were read from a single sample in a study of T cell changes during pregnancy in multiple sclerosis. Produced via immunoSEQ multiplex PCR; TCRdb's table is partial and in-frame only. Here the sample spans 70,000 to 80,000 clones, 85% to 95% being singletons. This material consisted of CD4+ T cells from peripheral blood mononuclear cells, taken before pregnancy. All receptors derive from a female donor with multiple sclerosis, enrolled in a pregnancy study. The CDR3 runs from the conserved cysteine through the conserved F or W. D genes are given only for firm matches. The size field is filled for only some rows; it gives once, few, many or a size class.

d_call j_call v_call cdr3_length clone_size cdr3_aa cdr3_nt
. TRBJ1-2 TRBV4-1 18 . CASSQDRETEEVNYGYTF TGCGCCAGCAGCCAAGATCGGGAGACAGAAGAGGTTAACTATGGCTACACCTTC
. TRBJ2-7 TRBV25-1 13 . CASSDRNPYEQYF TGTGCCAGCAGTGATAGAAATCCCTACGAGCAGTACTTC
TRBD1 TRBJ2-1 TRBV5-4 19 . CASSQGLGQGVRSYNEQFF TGTGCCAGCAGCCAGGGCCTGGGACAGGGGGTCAGGAGCTACAATGAGCAGTTCTTC
TRBD1 TRBJ1-1 TRBV7-8 15 . CASTIGRGLETEAFF TGTGCCAGCACCATAGGAAGGGGGCTGGAGACTGAAGCTTTCTTT
. TRBJ1-4 TRBV19 12 . CASSNTGQKLFF TGTGCCAGTAGTAATACCGGACAGAAACTGTTTTTT
. TRBJ2-5 TRBV5-1 15 . CASSPGRAGPETQYF TGCGCCAGCAGCCCTGGACGGGCGGGCCCAGAGACCCAGTACTTC
. TRBJ1-6 TRBV19 14 . CACGEGIVNSPLHF TGTGCCTGTGGAGAGGGAATCGTTAATTCACCCCTCCACTTT
. TRBJ1-2 TRBV27 16 few CASSLTLTGTNYGYTF TGTGCCAGCAGCCTGACTCTTACAGGGACCAACTATGGCTACACCTTC
. TRBJ2-7 TRBV28 13 . CASGQGRNSEQYF TGTGCCAGCGGGCAGGGGCGGAACTCCGAGCAGTACTTC
. TRBJ2-3 TRBV29-1 12 . CSVDPGADTQYF TGCAGCGTTGACCCCGGGGCAGATACGCAGTATTTT
TRBD2 TRBJ2-5 TRBV19 14 . CASSIAGTMKTQYF TGTGCCAGTAGTATAGCAGGGACTATGAAGACCCAGTACTTC
TRBD1 TRBJ2-2 TRBV29-1 14 . CSVRDRRSTGELFF TGCAGCGTCCGGGACAGAAGGAGCACCGGGGAGCTGTTTTTT
TRBD2 TRBJ2-6 TRBV27 17 . CASSSRTSPSGANVLTF TGTGCCAGCAGTTCGAGGACTAGCCCGTCTGGGGCCAACGTCCTGACTTTC
TRBD1 TRBJ1-5 TRBV19 15 . CASSGTGVSNQPQHF TGTGCCAGTTCCGGGACAGGGGTTAGCAATCAGCCCCAGCATTTT
TRBD1 TRBJ1-2 TRBV10-3 14 . CAISDGTGRYGYTF TGTGCCATCAGTGACGGGACAGGGCGCTATGGCTACACCTTC
TRBD2 TRBJ2-3 TRBV7-9 16 . CASSQRLAASTDTQYF TGTGCCAGCAGCCAAAGACTAGCCGCTAGCACAGATACGCAGTATTTT
TRBD2 TRBJ2-7 TRBV18 15 . CASSRRTSGFSEQYF TGTGCCAGCTCACGTCGGACTAGCGGGTTCAGCGAGCAGTACTTC
. TRBJ1-4 TRBV14 15 once CASSHYPGAGEKLFF TGTGCCAGCAGCCACTACCCAGGGGCCGGTGAAAAACTGTTTTTT
TRBD1 TRBJ1-6 TRBV7-2 16 . CASSLAGTGYNSPLHF TGTGCCAGCAGCTTAGCCGGGACAGGGTATAATTCACCCCTCCACTTT
. TRBJ1-6 TRBV30 14 . CAWRSSSYNSPLHF TGTGCCTGGAGATCATCCTCCTATAATTCACCCCTCCACTTT
TRBD1 TRBJ2-3 TRBV7-3 15 . CASSLRGPGGDTQYF TGTGCCAGCAGCTTAAGGGGTCCAGGGGGAGATACGCAGTATTTT
. TRBJ1-1 TRBV25-1 13 . CASSVPGGTEAFF TGTGCCAGCAGTGTACCGGGAGGCACTGAAGCTTTCTTT
TRBD2 TRBJ2-7 TRBV5-4 15 . CASSPSGSAAYEQYF TGTGCCAGCAGCCCCAGCGGGAGTGCCGCCTACGAGCAGTACTTC
TRBD2 TRBJ2-3 TRBV19 14 . CASSIPGGTDTQYF TGTGCCAGTAGTATCCCGGGGGGGACAGATACGCAGTATTTT